This passage covers 17 T cell receptor beta chains from one sample sequenced in a study of T cells in Graves' hyperthyroidism and ophthalmopathy. TCR beta CDR3 sequences were amplified from RNA transcripts. RT-PCR in the first round (using the HTBI primer set) targeted the TCR CDR3. TCRdb ran MiXCR on the multiplex PCR reads and lists one entry per CDR3 protein. The sample shows over 400,000 distinct CDR3 sequences, roughly 22% of them seen only once. The specimen was blood. Receptors originate from a woman aged 70-85 years with Graves' ophthalmopathy.

The chain links TRBV20-1 to TRBJ2-1; tentatively, D is TRBD1 (5 bases). V shed 5 bases and J shed 1 base, with 12 bases lying between them. The CDR3 covers 14 residues. The V gene's germline CDR1 is DFQATT and CDR2 SNEGSKA (reference sequence). The CDR3 loop is CSAQQVLSYNEQFF. CDR3 in DNA: TGCAGTGCTCAACAGGTTCTTTCCTACAATGAGCAGTTCTTC.

The chain recombines TRBV3-1 with TRBJ2-2; D not certain. This CDR3 has 14 residues. CDR1 is LGHDT, CDR2 YNNKEL, per germline (reference sequence). V gave up 1 base and J gave up 3 bases, with 6 bases separating them. The CDR3 region has the DNA TGTGCCAGCAGCCAAGGATCCTACACCGGGGAGCTGTTTTTT. Its translation: CASSQGSYTGELFF.

The rearrangement uses TRBV3-1 and TRBJ1-4; perhaps TRBD1 as D (5 bases). Germline lookup yields CDR1 LGHDT and CDR2 YNNKEL (reference sequence). V lost 3 bases and J lost 8, with 13 bases in between. The CDR3 runs 14 residues. CDR3 in amino acids: CASSHGGVGEKLFF. The CDR3 region has the DNA TGTGCCAGCAGCCATGGAGGGGTTGGGGAAAAACTGTTTTTT.

Details on this clonotype: Given a much more abundant clone one base away, this may be a read error. This is likely a read error, given that the CDR3 carries no conserved phenylalanine or tryptophan at its end. The genes are TRBV20-1 and TRBJ2-7; 14 bases line up with TRBD2. The CDR3 contains 18 residues. Trimming cost V 2 bases and J 2 bases; bases outside gene matches: 11. Per the germline V gene, CDR1 is DFQATT and CDR2 is SNEGSKA (reference sequence). CDR3 nucleotide sequence: TGCAGTGCTAGACAGACTAGCGGGAGGGTAAACGCCCCCTACGAGCAGTACCTC. This translates into CSARQTSGRVNAPYEQYL.

This clonotype was seen many times. V usage is TRBV12-3 or TRBV12-4 and J usage is TRBJ2-2; D possibly corresponds to TRBD2 (6 bases). V lost 3 bases to trimming and J lost 5 bases, with 13 bases between them. The CDR3 loop spans 15 amino acids. CDR3 DNA: TGTGCCAGCAGTTTGACGGGAGTCGAAACCGGGGAGCTGTTTTTT. Its translation: CASSLTGVETGELFF.

This chain uses TRBV5-1 with TRBJ2-1; possibly TRBD2 for D (6 bases). This CDR3 is built from 16 residues. V shed 0 bases and J shed 5 bases, with 15 bases lying between them. Germline values: CDR1 SGHRS, CDR2 YFSETQ. For the CDR3, the DNA is TGCGCCAGCAGCTTGGCCGCCGGGAGCCCGCACAATGAGCAGTTCTTC. It yields the protein CASSLAAGSPHNEQFF.

This clonotype appeared a few times. This chain links TRBV30 with TRBJ1-1, with D perhaps TRBD1 (6 bases). The V gene's germline CDR1 is GTSNPN and CDR2 SVGIG (reference sequence). Trimming removed 7 bases from V and 7 bases from J, with 16 bases in between. The CDR3 totals 12 residues. The CDR3 sequence is CASCQGIYEAFF. CDR3 nucleotides: TGTGCCTCCTGTCAGGGGATTTATGAAGCTTTCTTT.

Only a few counts were recorded for this clonotype. The chain combines TRBV27 with TRBJ1-1; D might be TRBD1 (6 bases). There are 14 residues in the CDR3. Trimming took off 3 bases at V and 12 bases at J, with 20 bases between the two ends. Germline assignment: CDR1 MNHEY and CDR2 SMNVEV (reference sequence). The CDR3 is CASSFRGAEIRTFF. The CDR3 DNA is TGTGCCAGCAGTTTTCGGGGGGCAGAAATAAGAACTTTCTTT.

This clonotype showed up just a few times. V is TRBV5-8 and J is TRBJ2-5, with 9 nucleotides matching TRBD2. The J segment lost 4 bases and the V segment lost 7 bases, leaving 11 bases of the junction unmatched. Looked up from germline, CDR1 is SGHTS and CDR2 is YDEGEE. The CDR3 sequence is 15 residues long. The CDR3 region has the DNA TGTGCCAGCTCCTCAGGCGCGGGACTAGCAGAGACCCAGTACTTC. Its translation is CASSSGAGLAETQYF.

This clonotype was observed a few times. The V and J genes are TRBV30 and TRBJ2-1; tentative D call: TRBD1 (6 bases). The length of the CDR3 is 13 residues. Germline lookup yields CDR1 GTSNPN and CDR2 SVGIG (reference sequence). Trimming pared 8 bases from V and 3 bases from J, leaving 14 bases between. CDR3 sequence: CAGGPRGYNEQFF. CDR3 DNA: TGTGCCGGAGGCCCCAGGGGCTACAATGAGCAGTTCTTC.

The rearrangement links TRBV25-1 to TRBJ2-5; D is unclear. V was pared by 3 bases and J by 4 bases, with 9 bases between. This CDR3 is built from 13 residues. The germline V gene encodes CDR1 MGHDK and CDR2 SYGVNS. CDR3 residues: CASSDLGRETQYF. The CDR3 nucleotides are TGTGCCAGCAGTGACCTTGGACGAGAGACCCAGTACTTC.

This clonotype was counted only a few times. The chain combines TRBV20-1 with TRBJ2-1; 13 nucleotides line up with TRBD2. The CDR3 has 12 residues. Germline V gene data show CDR1 as DFQATT and CDR2 as SNEGSKA (reference sequence). The trim removed 6 bases at V and 9 bases at J, leaving 2 bases unmatched. CDR3 nucleotides: TGCAGTGCAGGACTAGCGGGAGTTGAGCAGTTCTTC. Encoded protein: CSAGLAGVEQFF.

This clonotype was detected a few times. The chain links TRBV6-1 to TRBJ1-2; 7 bases fit TRBD1. Germline CDR1 MNHNS, CDR2 SASEGT. The CDR3 runs 15 residues. With V trimmed by 5 bases and J by 4 bases, 10 bases remained unmatched. For the CDR3, the DNA is TGTGCCAGCAGTCCTGGGAAAACAGGGGCCTATGGCTACACCTTC. It translates to CASSPGKTGAYGYTF.

In this sample, this clonotype turned up a few times. V gene TRBV3-1 combines with J gene TRBJ2-5; D tentatively fits TRBD1 or TRBD2 (5 bases each). There are 14 residues in the CDR3. Trimming removed 4 bases from V and 1 base from J, with 10 bases in between. Germline V lookup: CDR1 LGHDT, CDR2 YNNKEL (reference sequence). This chain's CDR3 is CASSRDGSQETQYF. In DNA form, the CDR3 reads TGTGCCAGCAGCCGGGACGGTTCCCAAGAGACCCAGTACTTC.

This clonotype was detected many times. V is TRBV28 and J is TRBJ2-3; tentatively, D is TRBD1 or TRBD2 (6 bases each). This CDR3 has 15 amino acids. Germline V gene data show CDR1 as MDHEN and CDR2 as SYDVKM. Trimming cost V 7 bases and J 2 bases, with 16 bases left between them. CDR3 sequence: CASKLGGLTTDTQYF. The CDR3 region has the DNA TGTGCCAGCAAATTAGGGGGGCTTACCACAGATACGCAGTATTTT.

In this sample, this clonotype turned up a few times. The chain has TRBV18 and TRBJ2-7, with D hard to call. This CDR3 is built from 12 residues. From germline, CDR1 is KGHSH and CDR2 LQKENI. The V gene lost 2 bases and the J gene lost 5 bases, with 7 bases spanning the gap. The CDR3 spells CASSPISDEQYF. The CDR3 nucleotides are TGTGCCAGCTCACCAATCAGCGACGAGCAGTACTTC.

This clonotype has only a few counts. V usage is TRBV28 and J usage is TRBJ2-7; 10 positions agree with TRBD1. Germline trimming cut 5 bases from V and 5 bases from J; bases unmatched to any gene: 9. The germline V gene encodes CDR1 MDHEN and CDR2 SYDVKM. There are 15 residues in the CDR3. CDR3 DNA: TGTGCCAGCAGTGGCCCGGGACAGGGGAATCACGAGCAGTACTTC. This encodes CASSGPGQGNHEQYF.